Given below is one T cell receptor beta chain in context. Many counts were recorded for this clonotype. What antigen it recognizes has not been identified. Base quality data are lacking; no much larger clone is found one base away. CDR1 SGHDT and CDR2 YYEEEE are derived from the germline V gene. CDR3 length: 13 amino acids, cysteine to phenylalanine. Of all the DNA, just the CDR3 is kept, 39 bases in frame from base 1. At the junction V is shortened by 2 bases and J by 2 bases, with 6 bases in between. Every donor was a healthy Caucasian. The twin cohort comprised three pairs of female monozygotic twins, all aged about 18 to 29 years. The RNA used for TCR libraries was isolated from peripheral blood mononuclear cells. The data were obtained in a study of identical twins (dated by TCRdb to about 2016). For the study in its entirety: To test whether fetal clonotypes persist, this study deep-sequenced TCR alpha and beta repertoires from monozygotic twins, from unrelated adults of various ages, and from cord blood. Replicate twin experiments were performed at different times using different library preparation protocols to rule out contamination. The paper's findings and limits, for the study overall: Compared with coincidental sharing between unrelated individuals, out-of-frame TCR alpha sequences shared between twins showed an excess of sequences with low generation probability. Fewer insertions were carried by abundant cord blood beta clonotypes; a weaker similar trend was observed in young adult naive repertoires, while no such trend was observed in memory repertoires. Invariant T cells such as MAIT and iNKT could partly confound zero-insertion analyses, though diverse VJ usage argued against this for most clonotypes. Because the same donors could not be followed over many years, the conclusions depended on cross-sectional statistical analysis. In beta out-of-frame sequences, excess twin sharing was weaker, because having fewer shared sequences lowered the signal-to-noise ratio. In monozygotic twins, out-of-frame TCR alpha sharing was systematically underestimated by recombination models, although the models agreed with sharing between unrelated individuals.

Library method: 5' RACE. The data were produced on an Illumina HiSeq 2000. Template switching introduced a universal primer binding site; the final cDNA contained a unique molecular identifier, enabling accurate counting of TCR cDNA molecules. First-strand cDNA for TCR alpha and beta chains was synthesized from specific primers in the conserved constant-segment region. Each cDNA library was double barcoded, with a SMART-Mk sample barcode plus Illumina barcodes, to control for contamination. TruSeq adapter sequences along with Illumina sample barcodes were introduced in two successive PCR steps. The Illumina HiSeq platform was used with custom primers to sequence TCR alpha and beta cDNA libraries. Per the original workflow: MiGEC was used to process raw reads and extract unique molecular identifiers, and MiXCR was used to find CDR3 positions. For each individual, recombination models were inferred using an EM algorithm with the repgenHMM and IGoR tools. The analysis of shared clonotypes was done with the tcR package in R, with sharing normalized by the product of cloneset sizes. Out-of-frame nonproductive sequences were analyzed to study raw recombination free of thymic and clonal selection effects. The public reads were reanalyzed by TCRdb: fastp trimming at Q25, MiXCR alignment, in-frame beta chains only. CDR3 protein sequences are deduplicated, and each keeps its most common genes and DNA. In this record, the V and J calls reflect TCRdb's handling and not the investigators' own analysis. The sample profile shows hundreds of thousands of distinct CDR3 sequences; less than 9% of them were found once. The ten top clones hold less than 2% of the sample.

Another study also made use of these data, one on yellow fever vaccine responses in identical twins. Drawing on the second study: According to the authors, in identical twins the way T cells responded to vaccination appeared partly convergent and partly personalized. In the study, vaccine-responding T cell clones were precisely tracked in identical twins.

The rearrangement combines TRBV5-6 with TRBJ2-3; the D gene lacks a confident call. The sequence was collected from a woman aged 18-30 years in good health. The sequenced material came from PBMCs. CDR3 region: CASSFPPTDTQYF. The base sequence is TGTGCCAGCAGCTTTCCCCCCACAGATACGCAGTATTTT.